The 29 T cell receptor beta chains given below trace back to one sample, sequenced in a study of shared clonotypes between healthy human individuals. Generated by immunoSEQ multiplex PCR, the TCRdb table keeps only in-frame clones and is missing some. The repertoire has fewer than 1.8 million clones, roughly 98.5% of them found once; the top ten carry about 0.4%. Sequencing was carried out using naive CD4+ T cells sorted from blood. Subset in this sample: CD45RA+ positively selected. The receptors here all came from a man aged 30-40 years in good health.

The chain is built from TRBV5-4 and TRBJ2-1; D uncertain. CDR3 length equals 12 residues. The germline V gene has CDR1 SGHNT and CDR2 YYREEE (reference sequence). Trimming pared 0 bases from V and 6 bases from J, leaving 4 bases between. DNA for the CDR3: TGTGCCAGCAGCTTGGGGACCAATGAGCAGTTCTTC. Encoded protein: CASSLGTNEQFF. The full variable domain, in which reference TRBV5-4 and TRBJ2-1 provide the parts outside the CDR3, is ETGVTQSPTHLIKTRGQQVTLRCSSQSGHNTVSWYQQALGQGPQFIFQYYREEENGRGNFPPRFSGLQFPNYSSELNVNALELDDSALYLCASSLGTNEQFFGPGTRLTVL.

This clone was observed once. The V gene is TRBV4-1, the J gene TRBJ2-1, with TRBD1 as a possible D gene (6 bases). The CDR3 has 17 residues. Germline CDR1 reads MGHRA; CDR2 reads YSYEKL. Trimming removed 5 bases at V and 0 bases at J, with 17 bases between. The CDR3 loop reads CASSSYSRGSSYNEQFF. For the CDR3, the DNA is TGCGCCAGCAGCTCCTATAGTAGGGGGAGCTCCTACAATGAGCAGTTCTTC.

V gene TRBV6-5 combines with J gene TRBJ2-7, with a weak D call TRBD1 (6 bases). The CDR3 runs 13 residues. The V and J ends lost 6 bases and 6 bases respectively, with 15 bases between them. Germline V gene data show CDR1 as MNHEY and CDR2 as SVGAGI. The CDR3 nucleotides are TGTGCCAGCAGGCCTACAGGGCGGGTCGAGCAGTACTTC. Translation gives CASRPTGRVEQYF.

The chain combines TRBV29-1 with TRBJ2-3, with D perhaps TRBD1 or TRBD2 (5 bases each). The CDR3 contains 14 residues. V lost 7 bases and J 1 base, leaving 15 bases between the germline ends. The germline CDR1 and CDR2 sequences are SQVTM and ANQGSEA. The CDR3 sequence is CSAGWDLGTDTQYF. CDR3 bases: TGCAGCGCGGGGTGGGACCTCGGCACAGATACGCAGTATTTT.

V usage is TRBV5-8 and J usage is TRBJ1-1; 8 nucleotides align to TRBD1. This CDR3 region has 13 residues. The V gene end was trimmed by 4 bases and the J gene end by 3 bases; junction bases not matched to a gene: 2. In germline, CDR1 is SGHTS, CDR2 YDEGEE. The CDR3 here is CASSPGQDTEAFF. In DNA form, the CDR3 reads TGTGCCAGCAGCCCGGGACAGGACACTGAAGCTTTCTTT.

V usage is TRBV5-4 and J usage is TRBJ2-1; D is perhaps TRBD1 (5 bases). The CDR3 is made up of 14 amino acids. CDR1 is SGHNT, CDR2 YYREEE, per germline (reference sequence). Trimming pared 0 bases from V and 5 bases from J, leaving 9 bases between. In DNA, the CDR3 is TGTGCCAGCAGCTTGGATTCCAGGGACAATGAGCAGTTCTTC. This encodes CASSLDSRDNEQFF.

CDR3 nucleotides: TGTGCCAGCAGCTCGCCACAAGTAAGGGGAAACAATGAGCAGTTCTTC. Amino acids: CASSSPQVRGNNEQFF. The chain links TRBV7-6 to TRBJ2-1; TRBD1 is a possible D gene (5 bases). Germline CDR1 reads SGHVS; CDR2 reads FNYEAQ. V lost 4 bases and J lost 5, with 18 bases in between. The CDR3 has 16 residues. Combining the CDR3 with reference TRBV7-6 and TRBJ2-1 gives the whole variable domain GAGVSQSPRYKVTKRGQDVALRCDPISGHVSLYWYRQALGQGPEFLTYFNYEAQQDKSGLPNDRFSAERPEGSISTLTIQRTEQRDSAMYRCASSSPQVRGNNEQFFGPGTRLTVL.

Comments on this clone: In the same sample, other DNA sequences code for this CDR3. DNA for the CDR3: TGCGCCAGCAGCTTAACAGGAATGAACACTGAAGCTTTCTTT. It is translated as CASSLTGMNTEAFF. The chain couples TRBV5-1 to TRBJ1-1; tentatively, D is TRBD1 (5 bases). The V gene lost 2 bases and the J gene lost 0 bases, with 8 bases spanning the gap. This CDR3 has 14 amino acids. Germline V gives CDR1 SGHRS, CDR2 YFSETQ.

V is TRBV6-5 and J is TRBJ2-1, with D perhaps given as TRBD1 or TRBD2 (5 bases each). There are 12 residues in the CDR3. From germline, CDR1 is MNHEY and CDR2 SVGAGI. Deletions cut 5 bases from V and 9 bases from J, with 11 bases between. The CDR3 reads CASSTSGGEQFF. In DNA form, the CDR3 reads TGTGCCAGCAGTACCTCTGGGGGTGAGCAGTTCTTC.

The chain carries TRBV30 and TRBJ1-1; 7 bases are shared with TRBD1. The J segment lost 5 bases and the V segment lost 4 bases, leaving 7 bases of the junction unmatched. Germline V gene data show CDR1 as GTSNPN and CDR2 as SVGIG (reference sequence). The CDR3 contains 13 residues. CDR3 DNA: TGTGCCTGGACAGGGGGGGTAGGGACTGAAGCTTTCTTT. Its translation is CAWTGGVGTEAFF.

The rearrangement links TRBV9 to TRBJ2-1, with 8 bases aligning to TRBD2. The germline V gene has CDR1 SGDLS and CDR2 YYNGEE. The V gene end was trimmed by 4 bases and the J gene end by 8 bases; junction bases not matched to a gene: 8. CDR3 size: 14 residues. The CDR3 loop reads CASSPWTSRHEQFF. As DNA, the CDR3 is TGTGCCAGCAGCCCGTGGACTAGCAGACATGAGCAGTTCTTC.

The table lists this clone with a count of one. The chain combines TRBV5-1 with TRBJ2-2; perhaps D is TRBD1 or TRBD2 (5 bases each). The V gene lost 4 bases and the J gene lost 6 bases, with 19 bases spanning the gap. Germline V gene lookup returns CDR1 SGHRS and CDR2 YFSETQ. The CDR3 runs 16 residues. In nucleotides, the CDR3 is TGCGCCAGCAGCCCCCCTGAATCTTCGGGGCCCGGGGAGCTGTTTTTT. Its protein product is CASSPPESSGPGELFF.

V usage is TRBV10-2 and J usage is TRBJ2-7; D possibly corresponds to TRBD1 (5 bases). The CDR3 is made up of 13 amino acids. V dropped 7 bases and J dropped 4 bases, with 14 bases sitting between them. Germline V gene sequence: CDR1 WSHSY, CDR2 SAAADI. The CDR3 loop is CASMTTGTYEQYF. The CDR3 DNA sequence: TGCGCCAGCATGACAACAGGAACATACGAGCAGTACTTC.

The chain carries TRBV18 and TRBJ2-7; D possibly uses TRBD1 or TRBD2 (5 bases each). Trimming removed 6 bases from V and 6 bases from J, with 12 bases in between. Germline loops: CDR1 KGHSH, CDR2 LQKENI. This CDR3 is built from 12 residues. The CDR3 region has the DNA TGTGCCAGCTCCGTGTCTGGGGGCGAGCAGTACTTC. The encoded protein is CASSVSGGEQYF.

The V call is TRBV14, the J call TRBJ2-1; D possibly corresponds to TRBD1 (6 bases). CDR3 length equals 15 residues. Trimming took off 4 bases at V and 3 bases at J, with 13 bases between the two ends. Germline CDR1 reads SGHDN; CDR2 reads FVKESK. CDR3 sequence (DNA): TGTGCCAGCAGCCGGGGGCTCCCCGTCTACAATGAGCAGTTCTTC. Translating it yields CASSRGLPVYNEQFF.

The gene calls are TRBV19 and TRBJ1-5; 7 bases align to TRBD1. The CDR3 runs to 16 residues. J was trimmed by 1 base and V by 4 bases; bases with no gene match: 7. Germline CDR1 is LNHDA and CDR2 is SQIVND (reference sequence). In nucleotides, the CDR3 is TGTGCCAGTAGTAAAGGGACAGTGAGAAGCAATCAGCCCCAGCATTTT. Translation gives CASSKGTVRSNQPQHF.

The chain uses TRBV4-3 and TRBJ1-4; tentative D call: TRBD1 (5 bases). This CDR3 is built from 16 residues. The V end lost 3 bases, the J end lost 5 bases, and 16 bases lay between the germline ends. Germline CDR1 and CDR2: LGHNA and YSLEER. The CDR3 sequence: CASSQGLRAGNEKLFF. In DNA, the CDR3 is TGCGCCAGCAGCCAGGGGCTCCGGGCAGGGAATGAAAAACTGTTTTTT.

Notes on this clone: Other DNA sequences in the sample encode the same CDR3. The V call is TRBV7-9, the J call TRBJ1-1; possible D gene TRBD1, 5 bases. This CDR3 has 13 amino acids. CDR1 SEHNR and CDR2 FQNEAQ come from the germline V gene (reference sequence). V lost 4 bases, J lost 4 bases, and 10 bases lay in between. CDR3 in DNA: TGTGCCAGCAGCTCGCAGGGTGGCACTGAAGCTTTCTTT. This translates into CASSSQGGTEAFF.

The rearrangement uses TRBV6-5 and TRBJ2-3; 9 bases align to TRBD1. The V gene's germline CDR1 is MNHEY and CDR2 SVGAGI. V shed 5 bases and J 1 base; nucleotides not matched to a gene: 4. The CDR3 runs 15 residues. CDR3 region: CASSNGQGRTDTQYF. In DNA, the CDR3 is TGTGCCAGCAGTAACGGACAGGGGCGCACAGATACGCAGTATTTT.

V and J are TRBV29-1 and TRBJ1-1, with unresolved D. Trimming pared 7 bases from V and 4 bases from J, leaving 16 bases between. The CDR3 contains 13 residues. CDR1 and CDR2 (germline): SQVTM, ANQGSEA. For the CDR3, the DNA is TGCAGCGAGGACGGACGAGGGAGCACTGAAGCTTTCTTT. Its translation: CSEDGRGSTEAFF.

This chain joins TRBV27 and TRBJ2-2; D is unresolved. The CDR3 has 13 amino acids. V lost 4 bases and J 3 bases, leaving 6 bases between the germline ends. The germline CDR1 and CDR2 sequences are MNHEY and SMNVEV (reference sequence). CDR3 coding DNA: TGTGCCAGCAGTTATGTCGACACCGGGGAGCTGTTTTTT. Protein sequence: CASSYVDTGELFF.

The gene calls are TRBV15 and TRBJ2-4; a possible D gene is TRBD2 (6 bases). Deletions cut 0 bases from V and 8 bases from J, with 11 bases between. The V gene's germline CDR1 is LNHNV and CDR2 YYDKDF (reference sequence). The CDR3 is made up of 14 amino acids. The CDR3 loop is CATSRDREADIQYF. The CDR3 DNA reads as TGTGCCACCAGCAGAGATAGGGAGGCGGACATTCAGTACTTC.

The J gene is TRBJ2-2, the V gene TRBV4-1, with D uncertain. This CDR3 spans 16 amino acids. The germline CDR1 and CDR2 sequences are MGHRA and YSYEKL. V shed 0 bases and J shed 2 bases, with 10 bases lying between them. This CDR3 is CASSQDSGFNTGELFF. The CDR3 nucleotides read TGCGCCAGCAGCCAAGATTCGGGTTTCAACACCGGGGAGCTGTTTTTT.

The gene calls are TRBV18 and TRBJ2-7; the match to TRBD2 covers 14 bases. There are 15 residues in the CDR3. The V and J ends lost 4 bases and 4 bases, in that order; junction bases with no gene match: 3. Germline assignment: CDR1 KGHSH and CDR2 LQKENI. The CDR3 reads CASSQGLAGEYEQYF. DNA of the CDR3: TGTGCCAGCTCACAGGGACTAGCGGGAGAATACGAGCAGTACTTC.

This clone was recorded only once. The J gene is TRBJ2-2, the V gene TRBV5-1, with 11 nucleotides matching TRBD2. Germline CDR1 is SGHRS and CDR2 is YFSETQ. J gave up 6 bases and V 2 bases, and 3 bases lay outside the gene matches. This CDR3 has 15 amino acids. CDR3 region: CASSFVAGGAGELFF. DNA for the CDR3: TGCGCCAGCAGCTTCGTAGCGGGAGGGGCCGGGGAGCTGTTTTTT.

This chain links TRBV7-2 with TRBJ2-3; no reliable D call. V was pared by 5 bases and J by 5 bases, with 17 bases between. Germline loops: CDR1 SGHTA, CDR2 FQGNSA. The CDR3 loop spans 15 amino acids. Written as DNA, the CDR3 is TGTGCCAGCAGCCAGCGTAGCCCCCAGAGAGATACGCAGTATTTT. Encoded protein: CASSQRSPQRDTQYF.

This clone was found once. The chain carries TRBV19 and TRBJ2-3; TRBD2 matches 12 bases. The ends lost 4 bases at V and 3 bases at J; junction bases unmatched: 11. CDR3 length: 18 residues. Germline assignment: CDR1 LNHDA and CDR2 SQIVND (reference sequence). The CDR3 sequence: CASSTSGRADTRTDTQYF. The CDR3 DNA reads as TGTGCCAGTAGTACTAGCGGGAGGGCCGACACCCGGACAGATACGCAGTATTTT. The full variable domain, completed using reference TRBV19 and TRBJ2-3, is DGGITQSPKYLFRKEGQNVTLSCEQNLNHDAMYWYRQDPGQGLRLIYYSQIVNDFQKGDIAEGYSVSREKKESFPLTVTSAQKNPTAFYLCASSTSGRADTRTDTQYFGPGTRLTVL.

The rearrangement joins TRBV6-6 to TRBJ2-1; no reliable D call. The germline CDR1 and CDR2 sequences are MNHNY and SVGAGI (reference sequence). V lost 7 bases and J 2 bases, leaving 9 bases between the germline ends. The CDR3 runs 13 residues. This CDR3 reads CASTTSTYNEQFF. Written as DNA, the CDR3 is TGTGCCAGCACGACGAGCACCTACAATGAGCAGTTCTTC.

As to this clone: One end of the junction is discordant with germline, which a read error may explain. CDR3 coding DNA: TGTGCCATCAACGGGGACACCTCCTCCAATGAGCAGTTCTTC. Protein sequence: CAINGDTSSNEQFF. The chain has TRBV10-3 and TRBJ2-1; weak D call: TRBD1 (6 bases). The germline V gene encodes CDR1 ENHRY and CDR2 SYGVKD. The CDR3 covers 14 residues.